The following is a T cell receptor (beta chain) sequence with its context. Since no conserved phenylalanine or tryptophan closes the CDR3, a read error is the likely cause. No DNA is shown, since the ends of the CDR3 on it are uncertain; the CDR3 is the one TCRdb lists. CD8+CD57+ cell expansion had been shown by flow cytometry in patients chosen for sequencing. The data were taken from a study of CD8+CD57+ T cells in acquired aplastic anemia. Germline lookup yields CDR1 SEHNR and CDR2 FQNEAQ (reference sequence). The CDR3 is 10 residues long, counting both termini. Profiles of TCR beta VDJ and CDR3 were generated from a genomic DNA template. TCRdb itself ran the reads through MiXCR, one entry per CDR3 protein. The sample contains roughly 260,000 distinct CDR3 sequences, around 46% of which appear only once.

The J gene is TRBJ1-2, the V gene TRBV7-9; no DNA check was done on the table's D call, TRBD1. This sequence originates from a human donor with aplastic anemia. The sequenced material came from sorted CD4+, CD8+, or CD8+CD57+ T cells (not recorded which) from PBMCs. CDR3 sequence reads: CASSLRGGFL.